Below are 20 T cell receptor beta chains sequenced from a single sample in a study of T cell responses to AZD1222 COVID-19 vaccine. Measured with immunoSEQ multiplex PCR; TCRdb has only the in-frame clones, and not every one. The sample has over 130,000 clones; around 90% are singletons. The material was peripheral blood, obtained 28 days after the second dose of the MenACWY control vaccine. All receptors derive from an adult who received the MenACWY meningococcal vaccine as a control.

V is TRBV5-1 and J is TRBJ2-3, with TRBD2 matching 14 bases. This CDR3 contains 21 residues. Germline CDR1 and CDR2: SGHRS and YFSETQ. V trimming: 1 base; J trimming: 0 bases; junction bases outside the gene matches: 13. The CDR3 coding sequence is TGCGCCAGCAGCTTGAGGCGAGGACTAGCGGGAGGCCAGCCCAGCACAGATACGCAGTATTTT. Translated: CASSLRRGLAGGQPSTDTQYF.

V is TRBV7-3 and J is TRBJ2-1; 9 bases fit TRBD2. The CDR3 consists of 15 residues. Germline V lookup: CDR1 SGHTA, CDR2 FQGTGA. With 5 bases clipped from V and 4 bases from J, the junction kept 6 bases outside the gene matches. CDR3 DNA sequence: TGTGCCAGCAGCCCTTGGACTAGCGCTTACAATGAGCAGTTCTTC. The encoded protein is CASSPWTSAYNEQFF. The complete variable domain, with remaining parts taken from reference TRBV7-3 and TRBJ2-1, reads GAGVSQTPSNKVTEKGKYVELRCDPISGHTALYWYRQSLGQGPEFLIYFQGTGAADDSGLPNDRFFAVRPEGSVSTLKIQRTERGDSAVYLCASSPWTSAYNEQFFGPGTRLTVL.

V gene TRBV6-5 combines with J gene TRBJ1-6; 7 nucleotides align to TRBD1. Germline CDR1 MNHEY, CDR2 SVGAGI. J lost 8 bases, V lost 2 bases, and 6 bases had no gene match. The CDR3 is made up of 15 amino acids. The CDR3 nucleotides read TGTGCCAGCAGTTACCAGACAGGGTTGTATTCACCCCTCCACTTT. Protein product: CASSYQTGLYSPLHF.

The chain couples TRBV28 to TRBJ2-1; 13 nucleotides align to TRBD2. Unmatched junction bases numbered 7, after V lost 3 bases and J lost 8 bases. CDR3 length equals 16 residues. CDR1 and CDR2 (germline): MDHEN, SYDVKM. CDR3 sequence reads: CASSLGGTSGNHEQFF. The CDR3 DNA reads TGTGCCAGCAGTTTGGGCGGGACTAGCGGGAATCATGAGCAGTTCTTC.

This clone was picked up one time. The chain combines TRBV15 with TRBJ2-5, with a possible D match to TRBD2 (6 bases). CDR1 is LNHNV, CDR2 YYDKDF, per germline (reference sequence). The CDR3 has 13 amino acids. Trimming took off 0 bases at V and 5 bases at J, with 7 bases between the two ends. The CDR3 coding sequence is TGTGCCACCAGCAGAGACCGGGGGGAGACCCAGTACTTC. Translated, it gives CATSRDRGETQYF. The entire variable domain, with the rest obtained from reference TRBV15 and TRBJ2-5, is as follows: DAMVIQNPRYQVTQFGKPVTLSCSQTLNHNVMYWYQQKSSQAPKLLFHYYDKDFNNEADTPDNFQSRRPNTSFCFLDIRSPGLGDTAMYLCATSRDRGETQYFGPGTRLLVL.

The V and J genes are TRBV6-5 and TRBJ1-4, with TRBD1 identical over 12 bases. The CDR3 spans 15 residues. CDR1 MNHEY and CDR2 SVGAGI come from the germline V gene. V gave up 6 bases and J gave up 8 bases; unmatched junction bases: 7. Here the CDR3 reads CASSRDRGLGEKLFF. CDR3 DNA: TGTGCCAGCAGCCGGGACAGGGGGCTCGGGGAAAAACTGTTTTTT.

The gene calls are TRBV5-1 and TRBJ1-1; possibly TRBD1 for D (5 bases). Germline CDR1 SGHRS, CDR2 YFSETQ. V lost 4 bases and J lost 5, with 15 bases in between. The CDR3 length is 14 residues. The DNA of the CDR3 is TGCGCCAGCAGCGGGACCGCCGATTCAACTGAAGCTTTCTTT. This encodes CASSGTADSTEAFF.

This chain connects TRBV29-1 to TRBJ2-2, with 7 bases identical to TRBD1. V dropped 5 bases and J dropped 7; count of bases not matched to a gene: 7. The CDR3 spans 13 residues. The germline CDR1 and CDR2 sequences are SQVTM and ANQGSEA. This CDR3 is CSVLQGQGGELFF. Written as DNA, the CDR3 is TGCAGCGTTTTACAGGGGCAAGGCGGGGAGCTGTTTTTT.

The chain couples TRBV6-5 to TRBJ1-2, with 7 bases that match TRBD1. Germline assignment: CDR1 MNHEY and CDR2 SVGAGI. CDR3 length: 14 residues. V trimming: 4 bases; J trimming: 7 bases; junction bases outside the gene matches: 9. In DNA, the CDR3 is TGTGCCAGCAGTTCCACGACAGGGTTGGGTGGCTACACCTTC. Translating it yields CASSSTTGLGGYTF.

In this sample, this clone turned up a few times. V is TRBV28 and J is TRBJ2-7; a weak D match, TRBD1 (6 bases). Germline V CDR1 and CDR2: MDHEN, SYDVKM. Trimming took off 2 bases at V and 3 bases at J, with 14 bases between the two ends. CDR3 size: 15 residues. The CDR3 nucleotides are TGTGCCAGCAGTTTAGCCTCAGACAGGAGCTACGAGCAGTACTTC. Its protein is CASSLASDRSYEQYF.

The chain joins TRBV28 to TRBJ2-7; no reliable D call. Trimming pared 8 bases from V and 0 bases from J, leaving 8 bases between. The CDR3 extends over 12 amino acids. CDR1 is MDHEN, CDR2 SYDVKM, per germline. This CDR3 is CASWQDSYEQYF. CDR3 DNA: TGTGCCAGCTGGCAGGACTCCTACGAGCAGTACTTC.

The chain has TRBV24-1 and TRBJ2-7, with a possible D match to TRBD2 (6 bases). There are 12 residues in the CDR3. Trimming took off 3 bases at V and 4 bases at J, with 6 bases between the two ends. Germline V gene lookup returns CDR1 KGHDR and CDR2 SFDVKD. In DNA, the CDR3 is TGTGCCACCAGTGATGGGAGGTACGAGCAGTACTTC. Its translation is CATSDGRYEQYF.

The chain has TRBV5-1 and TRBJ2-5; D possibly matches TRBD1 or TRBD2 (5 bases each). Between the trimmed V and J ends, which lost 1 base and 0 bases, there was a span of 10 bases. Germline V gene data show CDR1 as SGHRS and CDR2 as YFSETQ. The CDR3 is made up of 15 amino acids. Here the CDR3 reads CASSLMGVNQETQYF. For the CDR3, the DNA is TGCGCCAGCAGCTTGATGGGGGTAAACCAAGAGACCCAGTACTTC.

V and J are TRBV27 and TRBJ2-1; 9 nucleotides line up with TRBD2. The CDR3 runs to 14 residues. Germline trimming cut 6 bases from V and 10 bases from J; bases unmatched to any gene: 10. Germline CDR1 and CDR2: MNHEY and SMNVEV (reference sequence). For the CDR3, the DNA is TGTGCCAGCAGCCCGGGACTAGCAAGTGGGGAGCAGTTCTTC. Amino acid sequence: CASSPGLASGEQFF.

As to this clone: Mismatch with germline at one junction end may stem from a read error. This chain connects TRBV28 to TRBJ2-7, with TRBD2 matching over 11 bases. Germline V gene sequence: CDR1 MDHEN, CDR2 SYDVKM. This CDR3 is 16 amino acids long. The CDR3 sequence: CASSLSASGRSFEQYF. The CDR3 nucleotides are TGTGCCAGCAGTTTATCGGCTAGCGGGAGGTCCTTCGAGCAGTACTTC.

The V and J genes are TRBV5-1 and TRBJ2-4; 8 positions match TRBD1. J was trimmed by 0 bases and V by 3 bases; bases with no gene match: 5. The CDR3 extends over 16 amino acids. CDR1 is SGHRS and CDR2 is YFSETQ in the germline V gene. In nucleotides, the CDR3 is TGCGCCAGCAGCTCCGACAGGGGTCTAGCCAAAAACATTCAGTACTTC. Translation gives CASSSDRGLAKNIQYF.

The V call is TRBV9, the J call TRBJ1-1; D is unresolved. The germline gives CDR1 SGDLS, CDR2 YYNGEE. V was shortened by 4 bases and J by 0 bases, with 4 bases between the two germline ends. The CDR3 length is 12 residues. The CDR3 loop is CASSRMNTEAFF. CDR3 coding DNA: TGTGCCAGCAGCAGGATGAACACTGAAGCTTTCTTT.

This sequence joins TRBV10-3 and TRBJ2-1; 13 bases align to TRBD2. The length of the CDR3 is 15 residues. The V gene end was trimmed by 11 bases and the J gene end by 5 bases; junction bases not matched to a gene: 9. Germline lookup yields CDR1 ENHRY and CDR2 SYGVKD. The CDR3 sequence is CASGLAGNPHNEQFF. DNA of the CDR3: TGTGCCTCGGGACTAGCGGGGAACCCCCACAATGAGCAGTTCTTC.

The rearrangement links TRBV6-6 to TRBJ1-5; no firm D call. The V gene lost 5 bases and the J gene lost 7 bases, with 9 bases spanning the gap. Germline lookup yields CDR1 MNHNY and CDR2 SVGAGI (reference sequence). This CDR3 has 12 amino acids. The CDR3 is CASSDDLQPQHF. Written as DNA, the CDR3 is TGTGCCAGCAGTGACGATTTACAGCCCCAGCATTTT.

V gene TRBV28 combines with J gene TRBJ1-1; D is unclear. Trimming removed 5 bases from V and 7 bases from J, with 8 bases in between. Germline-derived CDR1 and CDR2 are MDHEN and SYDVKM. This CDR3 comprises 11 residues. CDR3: CASSLSFEAFF. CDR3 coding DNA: TGTGCCAGCAGTCTTTCATTTGAAGCTTTCTTT.